This T cell receptor (beta chain) appears in the sequencing data of a study of T cell responses to AZD1222 COVID-19 vaccine. V shed 4 bases and J 3 bases; nucleotides not matched to a gene: 10. Germline CDR1 and CDR2: SGHKS and YYEKEE (reference sequence). This CDR3 comprises 16 residues. Assay used: immunoSEQ multiplex PCR; TCRdb lists only in-frame clones, some missing. The data contain approximately 130,000 clones, roughly 86% of them singletons. This material consisted of peripheral blood, taken 28 days after the second AZD1222 dose. This chain joins TRBV5-5 and TRBJ1-5, with 7 bases identical to TRBD1. This TCR was sampled from an adult who received the AZD1222 COVID-19 vaccine. CDR3 nucleotide sequence: TGTGCCAGCAGCACCGGGACAGTAGGGTTCAATCAGCCCCAGCATTTT. Encoded protein: CASSTGTVGFNQPQHF. Full variable domain (remainder filled in from reference TRBV5-5 and TRBJ1-5): DAGVTQSPTHLIKTRGQQVTLRCSPISGHKSVSWYQQVLGQGPQFIFQYYEKEERGRGNFPDRFSARQFPNYSSELNVNALLLGDSALYLCASSTGTVGFNQPQHFGDGTRLSIL.